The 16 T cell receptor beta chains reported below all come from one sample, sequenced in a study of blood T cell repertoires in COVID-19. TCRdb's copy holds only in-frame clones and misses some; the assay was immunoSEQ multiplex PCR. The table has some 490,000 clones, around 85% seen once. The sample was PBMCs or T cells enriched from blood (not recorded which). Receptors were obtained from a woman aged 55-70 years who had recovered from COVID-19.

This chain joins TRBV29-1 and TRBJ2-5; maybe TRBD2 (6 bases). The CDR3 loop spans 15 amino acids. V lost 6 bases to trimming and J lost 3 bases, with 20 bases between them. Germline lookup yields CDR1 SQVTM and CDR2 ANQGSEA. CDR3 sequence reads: CSVAREATIEETQYF. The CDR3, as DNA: TGCAGCGTCGCCAGGGAGGCAACGATAGAAGAGACCCAGTACTTC.

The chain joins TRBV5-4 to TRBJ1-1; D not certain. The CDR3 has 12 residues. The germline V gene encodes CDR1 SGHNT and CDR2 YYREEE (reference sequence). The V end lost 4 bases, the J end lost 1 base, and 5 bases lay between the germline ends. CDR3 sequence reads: CASSPQNTEAFF. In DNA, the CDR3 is TGTGCCAGCAGCCCACAGAACACTGAAGCTTTCTTT.

This chain's CDR3 is CASSPSTGADTQYF. CDR3 nucleotides: TGTGCCAGCTCACCATCGACAGGGGCAGATACGCAGTATTTT. The chain uses TRBV18 and TRBJ2-3, with 8 bases matching TRBD1. The CDR3 sequence is 14 residues long. V shed 2 bases, J shed 4 bases, and the junction held 2 bases outside the gene matches. The germline CDR1 and CDR2 sequences are KGHSH and LQKENI.

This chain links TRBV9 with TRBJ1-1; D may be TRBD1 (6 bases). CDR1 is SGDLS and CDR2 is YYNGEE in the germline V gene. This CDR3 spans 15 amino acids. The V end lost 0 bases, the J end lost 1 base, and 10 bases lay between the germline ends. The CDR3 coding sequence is TGTGCCAGCAGCGTAGAAAACAGGGCGAACACTGAAGCTTTCTTT. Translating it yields CASSVENRANTEAFF. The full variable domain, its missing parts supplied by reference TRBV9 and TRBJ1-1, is DSGVTQTPKHLITATGQRVTLRCSPRSGDLSVYWYQQSLDQGLQFLIQYYNGEERAKGNILERFSAQQFPDLHSELNLSSLELGDSALYFCASSVENRANTEAFFGQGTRLTVV.

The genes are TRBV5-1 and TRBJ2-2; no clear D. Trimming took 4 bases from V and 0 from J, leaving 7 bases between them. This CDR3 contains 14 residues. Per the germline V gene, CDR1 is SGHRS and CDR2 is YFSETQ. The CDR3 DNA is TGCGCCAGCAGCGGAGCTACGAACACCGGGGAGCTGTTTTTT. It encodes CASSGATNTGELFF.

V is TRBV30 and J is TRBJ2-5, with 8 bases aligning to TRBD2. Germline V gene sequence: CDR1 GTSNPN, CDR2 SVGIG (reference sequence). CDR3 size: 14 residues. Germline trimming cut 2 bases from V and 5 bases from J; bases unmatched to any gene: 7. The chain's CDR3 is CAWSYGGARETQYF. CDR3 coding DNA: TGTGCCTGGAGTTACGGGGGGGCCCGGGAGACCCAGTACTTC.

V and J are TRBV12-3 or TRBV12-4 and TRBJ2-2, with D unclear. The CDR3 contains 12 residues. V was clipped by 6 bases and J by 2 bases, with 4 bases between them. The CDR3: CASSRNTGELFF. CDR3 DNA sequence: TGTGCCAGCAGCCGTAACACCGGGGAGCTGTTTTTT.

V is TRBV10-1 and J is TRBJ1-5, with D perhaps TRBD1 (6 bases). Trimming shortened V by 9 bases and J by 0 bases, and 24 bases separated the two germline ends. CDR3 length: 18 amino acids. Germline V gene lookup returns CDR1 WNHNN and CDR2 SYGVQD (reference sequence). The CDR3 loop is CARSPGTPYFYSNQPQHF. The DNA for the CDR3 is TGCGCCAGGTCGCCGGGGACACCGTATTTTTATAGCAATCAGCCCCAGCATTTT.

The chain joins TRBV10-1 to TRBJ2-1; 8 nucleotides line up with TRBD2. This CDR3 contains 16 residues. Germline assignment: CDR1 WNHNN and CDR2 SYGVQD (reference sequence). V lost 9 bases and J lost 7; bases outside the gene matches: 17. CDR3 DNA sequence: TGCGCCAGTTCGCCCTTTAGCGGGGAGTTGAGGAATGAGCAGTTCTTC. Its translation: CASSPFSGELRNEQFF.

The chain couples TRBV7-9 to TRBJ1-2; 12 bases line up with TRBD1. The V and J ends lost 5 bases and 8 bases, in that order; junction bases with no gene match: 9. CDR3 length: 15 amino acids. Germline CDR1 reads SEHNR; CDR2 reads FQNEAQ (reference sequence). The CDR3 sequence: CASSKGTGGEGGYTF. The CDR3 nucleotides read TGTGCCAGCAGCAAAGGGACAGGGGGCGAGGGGGGCTACACCTTC.

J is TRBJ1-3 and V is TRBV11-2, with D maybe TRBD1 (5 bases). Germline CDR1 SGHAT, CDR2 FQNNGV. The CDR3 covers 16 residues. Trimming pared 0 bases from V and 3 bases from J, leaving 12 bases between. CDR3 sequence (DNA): TGTGCCAGCAGCTTAGAACCCGCAGGACATGGAAACACCATATATTTT. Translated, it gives CASSLEPAGHGNTIYF.

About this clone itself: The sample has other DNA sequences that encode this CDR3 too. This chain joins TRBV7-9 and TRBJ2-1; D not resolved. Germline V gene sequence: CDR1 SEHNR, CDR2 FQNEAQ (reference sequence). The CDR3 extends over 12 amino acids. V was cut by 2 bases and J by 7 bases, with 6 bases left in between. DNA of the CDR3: TGTGCCAGCAGCTTAACCGGGAATGAGCAGTTCTTC. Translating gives CASSLTGNEQFF.

The DNA for the CDR3 is TGTGCCAGCAGCTTACAGGGTGGAGATACGCAGTATTTT. This sequence encodes CASSLQGGDTQYF. The J gene is TRBJ2-3, the V gene TRBV7-9; possible D gene TRBD1, 5 bases. Germline CDR1 reads SEHNR; CDR2 reads FQNEAQ (reference sequence). Trimming removed 2 bases from V and 5 bases from J, with 8 bases in between. The CDR3 has 13 residues.

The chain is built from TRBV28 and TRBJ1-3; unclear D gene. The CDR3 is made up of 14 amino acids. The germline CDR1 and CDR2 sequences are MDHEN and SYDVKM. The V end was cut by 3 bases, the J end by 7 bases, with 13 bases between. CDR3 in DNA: TGTGCCAGCAGTTTGGCGGGGAGTGGGAACACCATATATTTT. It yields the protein CASSLAGSGNTIYF.

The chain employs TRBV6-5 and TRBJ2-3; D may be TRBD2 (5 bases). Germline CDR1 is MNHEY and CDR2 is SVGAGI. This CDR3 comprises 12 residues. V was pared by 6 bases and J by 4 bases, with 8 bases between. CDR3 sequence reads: CASSLRADTQYF. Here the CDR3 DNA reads TGTGCCAGCAGCCTGAGGGCAGATACGCAGTATTTT.

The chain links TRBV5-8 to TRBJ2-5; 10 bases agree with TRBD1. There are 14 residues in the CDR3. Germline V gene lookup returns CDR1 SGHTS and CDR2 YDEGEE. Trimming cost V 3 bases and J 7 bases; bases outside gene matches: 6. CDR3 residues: CASSSDRGQGTQYF. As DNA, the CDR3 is TGTGCCAGCAGCTCCGACAGGGGGCAGGGGACCCAGTACTTC.